A single sample is the source of the 32 T cell receptor beta chains below, sequenced in a study of control samples from healthy donors and cancer patients (dated by TCRdb to the early 2020s). Libraries were built with the immunoSEQ multiplex PCR assay. TCRdb holds this immuneACCESS table with in-frame rearrangements only. Some clones are missing; in checked studies, unresolved V genes explain under half, and the rest has no known cause. The sample has some 130,000 clones on record, around nine tenths of them singletons. Jointly, the top ten make up 5.5% of the sample. Source material: blood. These receptors were collected from a man in his late teens or twenties in good health.

The chain recombines TRBV6-4 with TRBJ2-1, with 16 bases matching TRBD2. The V gene's germline CDR1 is MRHNA and CDR2 SNTAGT. V lost 5 bases to trimming and J lost 7 bases; unmatched junction nucleotides: 2. The CDR3 has 15 amino acids. The CDR3 loop reads CASSPGLAGGNEQFF. The CDR3 DNA is TGTGCCAGCAGTCCGGGACTAGCGGGAGGGAATGAGCAGTTCTTC.

The J gene is TRBJ1-6, the V gene TRBV28; maybe TRBD1 (5 bases). Trimming shortened V by 4 bases and J by 6 bases, and 10 bases separated the two germline ends. Germline CDR1 is MDHEN and CDR2 is SYDVKM. The CDR3 is 14 amino acids. CDR3 region: CASSWGRSNSPLHF. CDR3 nucleotide sequence: TGTGCCAGCAGTTGGGGACGGTCTAATTCACCCCTCCACTTT.

In this sample, this clone turned up once. The V gene is TRBV2, the J gene TRBJ2-1, with 8 bases matching TRBD2. After removal of 1 base from V and 3 bases from J, the junction contained 5 bases not matched to a gene. Germline V gene lookup returns CDR1 SNHLY and CDR2 FYNNEI. This CDR3 has 16 residues. The CDR3 is CASSEDGGAGYNEQFF. The DNA of the CDR3 is TGTGCCAGCAGTGAAGACGGGGGGGCCGGCTACAATGAGCAGTTCTTC.

This chain joins TRBV11-1 and TRBJ2-2; tentative D call: TRBD2 (5 bases). Germline V CDR1 and CDR2: SGHAT, FQDESV (reference sequence). There are 15 residues in the CDR3. V lost 1 base to trimming and J lost 1 base, with 7 bases between them. The CDR3 DNA is TGTGCCAGCAGCTTAGAGCGGCTGAACACCGGGGAGCTGTTTTTT. This translates into CASSLERLNTGELFF.

The V and J genes are TRBV6-4 and TRBJ1-1; unclear D gene. Between the trimmed V and J ends, which lost 6 bases and 2 bases, there was a span of 10 bases. Germline loops: CDR1 MRHNA, CDR2 SNTAGT. The CDR3 loop spans 13 amino acids. The CDR3 spells CASSLRINTEAFF. The CDR3 DNA sequence: TGTGCCAGCAGCTTGAGAATTAACACTGAAGCTTTCTTT.

The chain has TRBV6-5 and TRBJ2-5; no definite D call. The CDR3 is 14 amino acids. Trimming removed 7 bases at V and 5 bases at J, with 17 bases between. The V gene's germline CDR1 is MNHEY and CDR2 SVGAGI. The chain's CDR3 is CASTSRRIGETQYF. The CDR3 nucleotides are TGTGCCAGCACCTCGCGCAGGATCGGGGAGACCCAGTACTTC.

CDR3 in DNA: TGTGCCAGCTCACCGGGACAGCTCTATGGCTACACCTTC. Translating gives CASSPGQLYGYTF. V gene TRBV18 combines with J gene TRBJ1-2, with TRBD1 matching over 7 bases. The CDR3 contains 13 residues. Germline V gives CDR1 KGHSH, CDR2 LQKENI. The ends lost 3 bases at V and 4 bases at J; junction bases unmatched: 2.

This rearrangement joins TRBV5-4 to TRBJ2-3; TRBD2 is a possible D gene (5 bases). Trimming stripped 4 bases from V and 2 bases from J, with 23 bases between. Germline V gene lookup returns CDR1 SGHNT and CDR2 YYREEE (reference sequence). The CDR3 has 18 residues. CDR3 region: CASSRSPIILEITDTQYF. The CDR3 DNA is TGTGCCAGCAGCCGATCCCCTATAATACTAGAGATCACAGATACGCAGTATTTT.

The rearrangement links TRBV29-1 to TRBJ2-5, with a possible D match to TRBD1 (5 bases). The CDR3 extends over 12 amino acids. The germline gives CDR1 SQVTM, CDR2 ANQGSEA. Trimming cost V 7 bases and J 5 bases, with 14 bases left between them. The CDR3, as DNA: TGCAGCGCGAAGCACCCAGGGGAGACCCAGTACTTC. Its protein is CSAKHPGETQYF.

The chain joins TRBV5-1 to TRBJ2-2; 8 nucleotides align to TRBD2. The germline V gene has CDR1 SGHRS and CDR2 YFSETQ. Unmatched junction bases numbered 11, after V lost 4 bases and J lost 6 bases. The CDR3 consists of 16 residues. CDR3: CASSNTGTRFAGELFF. The CDR3 DNA is TGCGCCAGCAGCAACACCGGGACTAGGTTTGCCGGGGAGCTGTTTTTT. Drawing the rest from reference TRBV5-1 and TRBJ2-2, the complete variable domain is KAGVTQTPRYLIKTRGQQVTLSCSPISGHRSVSWYQQTPGQGLQFLFEYFSETQRNKGNFPGRFSGRQFSNSRSEMNVSTLELGDSALYLCASSNTGTRFAGELFFGEGSRLTVL.

The chain employs TRBV5-4 and TRBJ1-1; weak D call: TRBD1 (5 bases). V lost 4 bases and J 2 bases, leaving 12 bases between the germline ends. Germline V gene sequence: CDR1 SGHNT, CDR2 YYREEE (reference sequence). This CDR3 spans 14 amino acids. CDR3 loop: CASSLDQGNTEAFF. CDR3 in DNA: TGTGCCAGCAGCCTTGATCAGGGAAACACTGAAGCTTTCTTT.

This chain uses TRBV6-2 or TRBV6-3 with TRBJ1-2; tentative D call: TRBD1 (6 bases). CDR3 length: 15 amino acids. Trimming pared 5 bases from V and 5 bases from J, leaving 18 bases between. CDR1 MNHEY and CDR2 SVGEGT come from the germline V gene. The CDR3 bases are TGTGCCAGCAGTGCCGCCCTCAGGGGAAGGTATGGCTACACCTTC. Amino acid sequence: CASSAALRGRYGYTF.

The J gene is TRBJ2-5, the V gene TRBV27; D possibly corresponds to TRBD1 (6 bases). V lost 4 bases to trimming and J lost 7 bases, with 16 bases between them. Germline V gene lookup returns CDR1 MNHEY and CDR2 SMNVEV (reference sequence). The CDR3 is 14 amino acids. CDR3 in amino acids: CASSSGQPPGTQYF. CDR3 coding DNA: TGTGCCAGCAGTTCCGGACAGCCCCCAGGGACCCAGTACTTC.

This clone showed up just once. The chain has TRBV9 and TRBJ1-1; 9 nucleotides align to TRBD1. Trimming removed 0 bases from V and 3 bases from J; junction bases left unmatched: 9. Germline CDR1 SGDLS, CDR2 YYNGEE. The CDR3 has 17 residues. The CDR3 nucleotides read TGTGCCAGCAGCGTAGATTTGGGACAGGGAGTCGACACTGAAGCTTTCTTT. Encoded protein: CASSVDLGQGVDTEAFF.

This clone was seen just once. The genes are TRBV2 and TRBJ1-5; D is ambiguous. CDR1 SNHLY and CDR2 FYNNEI come from the germline V gene. V lost 1 base to trimming and J lost 7 bases, with 5 bases between them. The CDR3 consists of 12 residues. CDR3 DNA: TGTGCCAGCAGTGAAGAGGTGCAGCCCCAGCATTTT. The encoded protein is CASSEEVQPQHF.

V and J are TRBV2 and TRBJ1-4, with D unresolved. Germline loops: CDR1 SNHLY, CDR2 FYNNEI. V was trimmed by 4 bases and J by 6 bases, leaving 12 bases between them. The CDR3 extends over 14 amino acids. CDR3 nucleotides: TGTGCCAGCAGTGGATTAGGAGGGTATGAAAAACTGTTTTTT. Encoded protein: CASSGLGGYEKLFF.

Concerning this clone itself: The same CDR3 is also encoded by other DNA sequences in this sample. The CDR3 nucleotides are TGTGCCAGCAGCTTACAAGAAGGAAGCGCCTACGAGCAGTACTTC. Amino acids: CASSLQEGSAYEQYF. The rearrangement links TRBV7-9 to TRBJ2-7, with no clear D. Germline V gives CDR1 SEHNR, CDR2 FQNEAQ (reference sequence). V was trimmed by 2 bases and J by 2 bases, leaving 13 bases between them. This CDR3 has 15 amino acids.

The CDR3 here is CASSSEPGDRDSNQPQHF. In nucleotides, the CDR3 is TGTGCCAGCAGCTCAGAACCCGGGGACAGGGACAGCAATCAGCCCCAGCATTTT. The gene calls are TRBV27 and TRBJ1-5; 9 bases agree with TRBD1. CDR1 and CDR2 from the germline V gene are MNHEY and SMNVEV (reference sequence). The CDR3 is 18 amino acids. With 6 bases clipped from V and 1 base from J, the junction kept 13 bases outside the gene matches.

The J gene is TRBJ2-5, the V gene TRBV30, with D possibly matching TRBD1 (6 bases). Germline assignment: CDR1 GTSNPN and CDR2 SVGIG (reference sequence). V was cut by 0 bases and J by 1 base, with 9 bases left in between. CDR3 length: 14 amino acids. This CDR3 is CAWSVQGPQETQYF. Written as DNA, the CDR3 is TGTGCCTGGAGTGTACAGGGCCCCCAAGAGACCCAGTACTTC.

V gene TRBV19 combines with J gene TRBJ1-3, with D possibly TRBD1 on 5 matching bases. V was trimmed by 6 bases and J by 0 bases, leaving 18 bases between them. There are 17 residues in the CDR3. CDR1 and CDR2 (germline): LNHDA, SQIVND (reference sequence). CDR3 in amino acids: CASRGPGTLSSGNTIYF. Written as DNA, the CDR3 is TGTGCCAGTAGGGGGCCCGGGACCCTAAGCTCTGGAAACACCATATATTTT.

In this sample, this clone turned up once. CDR3 nucleotide sequence: TGTGCCAGCAGCACCCAGCGGGGGGCCTACACAGATACGCAGTATTTT. Its protein is CASSTQRGAYTDTQYF. The chain combines TRBV4-2 with TRBJ2-3; 9 nucleotides match TRBD2. CDR1 and CDR2 (germline): LGHNA, YNFKEQ. The CDR3 is 16 amino acids. The V and J ends lost 5 bases and 2 bases, in that order; junction bases with no gene match: 8.

The chain has TRBV6-5 and TRBJ1-5; D might be TRBD1 (5 bases). The CDR3 consists of 14 residues. CDR1 is MNHEY and CDR2 is SVGAGI in the germline V gene. Trimming took off 6 bases at V and 3 bases at J, with 12 bases between the two ends. The CDR3 nucleotides read TGTGCCAGCAGGGCGCAGGGTTACAATCAGCCCCAGCATTTT. It encodes CASRAQGYNQPQHF.

The chain combines TRBV19 with TRBJ2-2, with D unclear. This CDR3 is 15 amino acids long. Trimming shortened V by 3 bases and J by 4 bases, and 12 bases separated the two germline ends. Germline V gene data show CDR1 as LNHDA and CDR2 as SQIVND (reference sequence). In nucleotides, the CDR3 is TGTGCCAGTAGTATCTGGGGATTTGGCACCGGGGAGCTGTTTTTT. Translation gives CASSIWGFGTGELFF.

This chain connects TRBV6-6 to TRBJ2-3; 8 bases map to TRBD1. CDR1 MNHNY and CDR2 SVGAGI come from the germline V gene (reference sequence). CDR3 length equals 15 residues. J was trimmed by 3 bases and V by 2 bases; bases with no gene match: 4. CDR3 in amino acids: CASSYPGGGTDTQYF. CDR3 coding DNA: TGTGCCAGCAGTTACCCAGGGGGCGGGACAGATACGCAGTATTTT.

The chain is built from TRBV19 and TRBJ2-1; no clear D gene. Germline V gene sequence: CDR1 LNHDA, CDR2 SQIVND (reference sequence). With 5 bases removed from V and 3 bases from J, the gap between germline ends came to 14 bases. The CDR3 spans 15 residues. Here the CDR3 reads CASSYRARFYNEQFF. The CDR3 DNA reads TGTGCCAGTAGTTATCGGGCCAGATTCTACAATGAGCAGTTCTTC.

This clone was detected only a few times. The rearrangement uses TRBV13 and TRBJ2-3, with 8 bases fitting TRBD2. The V gene end was trimmed by 1 base and the J gene end by 0 bases; junction bases not matched to a gene: 9. This CDR3 contains 18 residues. Germline V gives CDR1 PRHDT, CDR2 FYEKMQ (reference sequence). The CDR3 is CASSLASPGGVSTDTQYF. CDR3 sequence (DNA): TGTGCCAGCAGCTTAGCCTCTCCCGGGGGGGTTAGCACAGATACGCAGTATTTT.

The J gene is TRBJ2-7, the V gene TRBV29-1, with 10 positions matching TRBD1. The CDR3 contains 14 residues. From germline, CDR1 is SQVTM and CDR2 ANQGSEA. With V trimmed by 6 bases and J by 1 base, 6 bases remained unmatched. CDR3 in DNA: TGCAGCGTGGCTGACAGGGGGCTGTCCTACGAGCAGTACTTC. Its protein product is CSVADRGLSYEQYF.

The V and J genes are TRBV2 and TRBJ2-7; 7 bases map to TRBD1. In germline, CDR1 is SNHLY, CDR2 FYNNEI. J was trimmed by 5 bases and V by 2 bases; bases with no gene match: 3. CDR3 length: 13 amino acids. The CDR3 DNA sequence: TGTGCCAGCAGTGAACAGGGGGTCCACGAGCAGTACTTC. It is translated as CASSEQGVHEQYF.

The genes are TRBV27 and TRBJ2-1; maybe TRBD2 (6 bases). The CDR3 sequence is 12 residues long. Germline values: CDR1 MNHEY, CDR2 SMNVEV (reference sequence). V lost 6 bases, J lost 6 bases, and 9 bases lay in between. The CDR3 loop reads CASSRGFNEQFF. The CDR3 DNA follows: TGTGCCAGCAGCCGGGGGTTCAATGAGCAGTTCTTC.

CDR3 amino acids: CASSALLFRVHSYNEQFF. In nucleotides, the CDR3 is TGTGCCAGCAGTGCGCTACTCTTCAGGGTCCACTCCTACAATGAGCAGTTCTTC. The chain carries TRBV6-1 and TRBJ2-1; weak D call: TRBD1 (5 bases). CDR3 length equals 18 residues. Trimming pared 4 bases from V and 0 bases from J, leaving 19 bases between. The V gene's germline CDR1 is MNHNS and CDR2 SASEGT.

The rearrangement uses TRBV2 and TRBJ1-4; 8 bases agree with TRBD1. The V gene's germline CDR1 is SNHLY and CDR2 FYNNEI. CDR3 length: 16 amino acids. Trimming took 8 bases from V and 4 from J; bases not matched to a gene: 12. CDR3 nucleotides: TGTGCCAGCGCCCCAGGCAGGGGGCTTATTAATGAAAAACTGTTTTTT. This gives the protein CASAPGRGLINEKLFF.

This clone was counted a few times. The chain carries TRBV7-9 and TRBJ2-5; D uncertain. Trimming removed 7 bases from V and 4 bases from J, with 16 bases in between. CDR1 and CDR2 from the germline V gene are SEHNR and FQNEAQ (reference sequence). The CDR3 is made up of 14 amino acids. CDR3 sequence: CASIPSRVGETQYF. As DNA, the CDR3 is TGTGCCAGCATCCCTTCAAGGGTAGGAGAGACCCAGTACTTC.